The next 9 T cell receptor beta chains were all read from a single sample in a study of cytomegalovirus exposure and HLA in healthy donors. 60 Vbeta and 13 Jbeta primers were used in PCR. Libraries were prepared by immunoSEQ multiplex PCR; TCRdb keeps only in-frame clonotypes and omits some of them. The sample has about 110,000 clones, roughly 70% seen once. The material sequenced was PBMCs. These receptors were taken from a man aged 35-49 years in good health and CMV-seronegative.

The chain uses TRBV6-1 and TRBJ2-3; 11 positions agree with TRBD2. Germline V gives CDR1 MNHNS, CDR2 SASEGT. V lost 6 bases, J lost 1 base, and 3 bases stayed unmatched. The CDR3 consists of 15 residues. CDR3 nucleotide sequence: TGTGCCAGCAGGCCGACTAGCGGGGGCACAGATACGCAGTATTTT. Translated, it gives CASRPTSGGTDTQYF.

The V call is TRBV6-1, the J call TRBJ2-1; 10 bases align to TRBD2. There are 15 residues in the CDR3. Germline V gene data show CDR1 as MNHNS and CDR2 as SASEGT. V lost 7 bases, J lost 4 bases, and 7 bases stayed unmatched. Here the CDR3 DNA reads TGTGCCAGCACTTGGGAACTAGCGGGATACAATGAGCAGTTCTTC. This translates into CASTWELAGYNEQFF.

This chain joins TRBV25-1 and TRBJ2-7; no clear D. V lost 2 bases to trimming and J lost 7 bases, with 12 bases between them. Germline V gene lookup returns CDR1 MGHDK and CDR2 SYGVNS. The CDR3 loop spans 13 amino acids. CDR3 protein: CASSEPAPGEQYF. In DNA form, the CDR3 reads TGTGCCAGCAGTGAACCAGCCCCCGGGGAGCAGTACTTC.

Only a few counts were recorded for this clone. The CDR3 spells CASCYRGSGEQYF. The CDR3 region has the DNA TGTGCCAGCTGTTACAGGGGGTCTGGCGAGCAGTACTTC. The rearrangement uses TRBV5-8 and TRBJ2-7, with 8 bases that match TRBD1. The trim removed 7 bases at V and 6 bases at J, leaving 9 bases unmatched. Germline V CDR1 and CDR2: SGHTS, YDEGEE. The CDR3 totals 13 residues.

The chain has TRBV4-1 and TRBJ2-1, with a weak D call TRBD2 (5 bases). The V end lost 0 bases, the J end lost 0 bases, and 9 bases lay between the germline ends. Per the germline V gene, CDR1 is MGHRA and CDR2 is YSYEKL. The CDR3 sequence is 16 residues long. The CDR3 reads CASSQDRRSSYNEQFF. The CDR3 DNA is TGCGCCAGCAGCCAAGATCGGAGGAGCTCCTACAATGAGCAGTTCTTC.

The chain is built from TRBV2 and TRBJ2-3; no reliable D call. The germline V gene encodes CDR1 SNHLY and CDR2 FYNNEI. CDR3 length: 13 residues. Trimming took off 3 bases at V and 4 bases at J, with 8 bases between the two ends. CDR3 coding DNA: TGTGCCAGCAGTGAGAGGAGTGCAGATACGCAGTATTTT. This gives the protein CASSERSADTQYF.

V is TRBV5-4 and J is TRBJ1-2; no firm D call. CDR3 length equals 15 residues. From germline, CDR1 is SGHNT and CDR2 YYREEE (reference sequence). Trimming removed 4 bases from V and 4 bases from J, with 17 bases in between. Here the CDR3 DNA reads TGTGCCAGCAGCCCCCTTGAGGAGCGGGGCTATGGCTACACCTTC. Residues: CASSPLEERGYGYTF.

For this clone: A junction end diverges from the germline sequence, so it may reflect a read error. This sequence joins TRBV7-7 and TRBJ2-6; D gene unclear. The CDR3 spans 17 residues. Germline assignment: CDR1 SSHAT and CDR2 FNYEAQ (reference sequence). The CDR3, as DNA: TGTGCTAGCAGCCCCCCTCCGGGTTACTCTGGGGCCAACGTCCTGACTTTC. Translation gives CASSPPPGYSGANVLTF.

The J gene is TRBJ2-3, the V gene TRBV7-9, with D possibly TRBD1 on 5 matching bases. CDR3 size: 12 residues. Trimming left V 2 bases short and J 5 bases short, with 5 bases between. CDR1 and CDR2 from the germline V gene are SEHNR and FQNEAQ (reference sequence). The DNA for the CDR3 is TGTGCCAGCAGCTTACAGGGAGATACGCAGTATTTT. Residues: CASSLQGDTQYF.